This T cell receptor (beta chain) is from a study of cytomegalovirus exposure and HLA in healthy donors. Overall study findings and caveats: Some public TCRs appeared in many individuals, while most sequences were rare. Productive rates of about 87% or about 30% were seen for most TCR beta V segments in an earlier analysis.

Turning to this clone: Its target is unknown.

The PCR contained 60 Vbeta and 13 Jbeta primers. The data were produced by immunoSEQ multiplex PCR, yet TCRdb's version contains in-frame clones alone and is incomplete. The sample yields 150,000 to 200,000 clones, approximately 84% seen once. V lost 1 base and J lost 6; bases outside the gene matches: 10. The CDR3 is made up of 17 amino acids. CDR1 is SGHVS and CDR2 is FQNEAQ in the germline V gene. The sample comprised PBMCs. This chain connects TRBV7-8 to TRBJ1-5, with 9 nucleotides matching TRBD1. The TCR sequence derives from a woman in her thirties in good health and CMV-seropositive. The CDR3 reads CASSLGTGTGSLQPQHF. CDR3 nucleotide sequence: TGTGCCAGCAGCTTAGGGACCGGGACAGGGTCACTTCAGCCCCAGCATTTT.